This TCR beta chain emerged from a study of CD8 T cells in Susac syndrome (dated by TCRdb to between 2019 and 2020). Notes on the research overall: Whether CD8+ T cell activation and differentiation in Susac syndrome was antigen driven was tested using repertoire sequencing. What the authors observed across the whole study: The TCR sequencing and HLA analysis was acknowledged to have included a relatively small number of individuals.

Peripheral blood CD8+ and CD4+ T cells from healthy donors, Susac syndrome patients and multiple sclerosis patients were profiled by high-throughput TCR beta sequencing. The multiple sclerosis controls were treatment-naive patients whose relapsing-remitting disease, either stable or active, fulfilled the revised McDonald criteria. CD8+ TEMRA cells were enriched by FACS, while bulk CD8+ and CD4+ T cells were purified by magnetic negative isolation. Blood was drawn into EDTA tubes, processed within 24 hours, and PBMCs were isolated by density gradient centrifugation. PBMCs intended for TCR sequencing were cryopreserved in liquid nitrogen and were subsequently thawed in a 37 degrees C water bath. A purity of at least 90% was achieved for sorted or isolated CD4+, CD8+ and CD8+ TEMRA cells. RNA was extracted using the RNeasy kit, and roughly 0.5 to 1 microgram was reverse transcribed with random hexamers. TCR beta CDR3 regions were amplified with the immunoSEQ multiplex PCR assay covering 54 Vbeta and 13 Jbeta segments. To correct PCR amplification bias, a synthetic template baseline was used for both primer optimization and computational correction. The authors' pipeline ran thus. Only productive sequences were kept, with reads annotated to V, D and J genes according to IMGT and analyzed in immunoSEQ Analyzer. Clonality was calculated as one minus the Shannon entropy normalized by log2 of the number of productive unique sequences. For each patient and control, public and private clones were evaluated within the 100 most prevalent clones. Susac-specific clones were defined as absent from healthy and MS cohorts, 1052 published viral clones and other ImmuneACCESS disease sequences. The raw public data were reprocessed by TCRdb itself: fastp quality trimming at Q25, MiXCR clonotype calling, in-frame beta chains only. Each CDR3 protein gets just one entry, which takes the most common genes and DNA from the rows behind it. The V and J calls shown here were made by TCRdb, not taken from the authors' results. The sample table lists about 250,000 distinct CDR3 sequences, about 93% of them with a count of one. Around 0.07% of the sample belongs to the ten largest clones.

Concerning this clonotype: Which antigen it targets is not known. Per-base quality was not reported, and no clone a single base away is much larger than it.

V is cut back by 4 bases and J by 2 bases, with 4 bases in the junction unmatched. The CDR3 contains 13 residues, cysteine and phenylalanine counted. Only CDR3 DNA remains: 39 bases, in frame from the first base. The germline V gene encodes CDR1 SQVTM and CDR2 ANQGSEA. The receptor was isolated from a human donor with multiple sclerosis. Sequencing was done on a sample of CD4+ T cells from PBMCs. This chain joins TRBV29-1 to TRBJ1-2, with 7 central nucleotides matching TRBD1. The sequenced DNA: TGCAGCGTTGGTTTAGGGGGCAACTATGGCTACACCTTC. This yields the protein CSVGLGGNYGYTF.